This is a list of T cell receptor beta chains from one sample in a study of blood T cell repertoires in COVID-19. This table comes from immunoSEQ multiplex PCR, and its TCRdb copy is limited to in-frame clones, with some not included. In the table there are over 140,000 clones, about four fifths of which are singletons. Sequenced input: peripheral blood. The receptors shown here come from a woman in her fifties or sixties with acute or convalescent COVID-19. Each CDR3 is given with its conserved first and last residue. D genes are given only for firm matches. Part of the rows lack a size; the others show once, few, many or a class for expanded clones.

.	.	TRBV28	TRBJ1-5	CASMNRPNQPQHF	TGTGCCAGCATGAACAGACCCAATCAGCCCCAGCATTTT
.	.	TRBV15	TRBJ2-7	CATSRDLGSEQYF	TGTGCCACCAGCAGAGATTTGGGGAGCGAGCAGTACTTC
TRBD1	.	TRBV3-1/TRBV3-2	TRBJ1-6	CASKGGADNNSPLHF	TGTGCCAGCAAAGGGGGCGCGGATAATAATTCACCCCTCCACTTT
TRBD1	.	TRBV18	TRBJ2-7	CASSRPGQGALNEQYF	TGTGCCAGCTCCCGACCGGGACAGGGGGCTCTCAACGAGCAGTACTTC
TRBD1	.	TRBV9	TRBJ2-7	CASSETGGASLQYF	TGTGCCAGCAGCGAGACAGGGGGCGCGAGTCTGCAGTACTTC
.	.	TRBV7-8	TRBJ2-1	CASSLSVPSEFGEQFF	TGTGCCAGCAGCTTATCAGTTCCTAGCGAATTTGGTGAGCAGTTCTTC
.	few	TRBV4-1	TRBJ1-6	CASSRLSGGFNSPLHF	TGCGCCAGCAGCCGCCTATCTGGAGGCTTTAATTCACCCCTCCACTTT
.	.	TRBV5-1	TRBJ1-1	CASSQPGQYEAFF	TGCGCCAGCAGCCAACCGGGACAATATGAAGCTTTCTTT
.	.	TRBV6-1	TRBJ1-5	CASSERGMGNQPQHF	TGTGCCAGCAGTGAGCGGGGTATGGGCAATCAGCCCCAGCATTTT
TRBD2	.	TRBV9	TRBJ2-7	CASSAGAGGRYEQYF	TGTGCCAGCAGCGCGGGAGCGGGAGGACGCTACGAGCAGTACTTC
.	.	TRBV28	TRBJ2-1	CASIQAGVSYNEQFF	TGTGCCAGCATCCAAGCGGGTGTCTCCTACAATGAGCAGTTCTTC
.	.	TRBV3-1/TRBV3-2	TRBJ1-1	CASSQVTGNTEAFF	TGTGCCAGCAGCCAGGTCACAGGGAACACTGAAGCTTTCTTT
TRBD2	.	TRBV4-1	TRBJ2-2	CASSRAPAGAFAGELFF	TGCGCCAGCAGCCGGGCCCCAGCGGGAGCATTTGCCGGGGAGCTGTTTTTT
TRBD1	once	TRBV7-3	TRBJ1-1	CASSQGGVGTEAFF	TGTGCCAGCAGCCAGGGGGGAGTCGGCACTGAAGCTTTCTTT
.	once	TRBV28	TRBJ2-1	CASSLAGTYNEQFF	TGTGCCAGCAGTTTAGCGGGAACCTACAATGAGCAGTTCTTC
TRBD2	.	TRBV5-1	TRBJ2-2	CASSSTSGRSGGELFF	TGCGCCAGCAGCTCGACTAGCGGGAGGTCTGGCGGGGAGCTGTTTTTT
.	.	TRBV18	TRBJ1-2	CASSPWALVLNGYTF	TGTGCCAGCTCACCATGGGCACTTGTGTTGAATGGCTACACCTTC
.	.	TRBV3-1/TRBV3-2	TRBJ1-2	CASSHLGDYTF	TGTGCCAGCAGCCACCTCGGGGACTACACCTTC
.	.	TRBV3-1/TRBV3-2	TRBJ2-7	CASSHFDGTYEQYF	TGTGCCAGCAGCCACTTCGACGGGACCTACGAGCAGTACTTC
.	.	TRBV30	TRBJ1-2	CAWSVEANYGYTF	TGTGCCTGGAGTGTTGAGGCCAACTATGGCTACACCTTC
TRBD1	.	TRBV3-1/TRBV3-2	TRBJ1-5	CASSLGQGNQPQHF	TGTGCCAGCAGTTTGGGACAGGGCAATCAGCCCCAGCATTTT
.	.	TRBV5-1	TRBJ1-6	CASSLGASNSPLHF	TGCGCCAGCAGCTTGGGGGCATCAAATTCACCCCTCCACTTT
TRBD2	.	TRBV18	TRBJ2-1	CASSPFNLAERSNEQFF	TGTGCCAGCTCACCCTTCAATCTAGCGGAGAGGAGCAATGAGCAGTTCTTC
.	.	TRBV28	TRBJ1-6	CASRWDLGRSPLHF	TGTGCCAGCAGATGGGATTTGGGGCGATCACCCCTCCACTTT
.	.	TRBV28	TRBJ2-7	CASNMGHSYEQYF	TGTGCCAGCAACATGGGACATAGCTACGAGCAGTACTTC
.	.	TRBV5-4	TRBJ2-3	CASSSGGLGGSVTDTQYF	TGTGCCAGCAGCTCGGGCGGTCTTGGTGGGAGTGTGACAGATACGCAGTATTTT
.	.	TRBV13	TRBJ2-5	CASSSPTVKETQYF	TGTGCCAGCAGCTCACCGACAGTCAAAGAGACCCAGTACTTC
.	.	TRBV27	TRBJ1-2	CASKTSGAIGYTF	TGTGCCAGCAAGACGTCTGGGGCGATTGGCTACACCTTC
TRBD1	.	TRBV27	TRBJ2-1	CASTGAIYNEQFF	TGTGCCAGTACAGGGGCGATATACAATGAGCAGTTCTTC
TRBD2	.	TRBV5-1	TRBJ2-1	CASSLGLAGGLGEQFF	TGCGCCAGCAGCTTAGGACTAGCGGGAGGTTTGGGGGAGCAGTTCTTC
TRBD2	few	TRBV7-8	TRBJ2-7	CASSRRTSGRREQYF	TGTGCCAGCAGCCGTCGGACTAGCGGGAGACGCGAGCAGTACTTC
TRBD1	.	TRBV5-1	TRBJ1-1	CASSLSGQGVGTEAFF	TGCGCCAGCAGCTTGTCGGGACAGGGGGTGGGGACTGAAGCTTTCTTT
TRBD1	.	TRBV28	TRBJ1-2	CASSSQTGDGYGYTF	TGTGCCAGCAGTTCGCAGACAGGGGATGGCTATGGCTACACCTTC
TRBD2	.	TRBV28	TRBJ2-1	CASSPAGEGDEQFF	TGTGCCAGCAGTCCAGCGGGAGAAGGCGATGAGCAGTTCTTC
.	.	TRBV11-2	TRBJ2-7	CASSLESRQDTYEQYF	TGTGCCAGCAGCTTAGAATCCCGACAGGACACCTACGAGCAGTACTTC
.	.	TRBV11-3	TRBJ1-1	CASTPSGGLMAEAFF	TGTGCCAGCACCCCTTCCGGGGGATTGATGGCTGAAGCTTTCTTT
TRBD1	.	TRBV27	TRBJ2-6	CASSPGTGGSGANVLTF	TGTGCCAGCAGCCCCGGGACAGGGGGCTCTGGGGCCAACGTCCTGACTTTC
.	.	TRBV9	TRBJ1-1	CASSVGAGNTEAFF	TGTGCCAGCAGCGTAGGGGCGGGAAACACTGAAGCTTTCTTT
.	.	TRBV28	TRBJ1-2	CASRTETNYGYTF	TGTGCCAGCCGGACAGAGACTAACTATGGCTACACCTTC
TRBD1	.	TRBV6-6	TRBJ1-1	CASRGVGQGSTEAFF	TGTGCCAGCAGGGGTGTGGGACAGGGGTCCACTGAAGCTTTCTTT
TRBD2	.	TRBV5-4	TRBJ2-7	CASSWLAGDTYEQYF	TGTGCCAGCAGCTGGCTAGCGGGAGACACCTACGAGCAGTACTTC